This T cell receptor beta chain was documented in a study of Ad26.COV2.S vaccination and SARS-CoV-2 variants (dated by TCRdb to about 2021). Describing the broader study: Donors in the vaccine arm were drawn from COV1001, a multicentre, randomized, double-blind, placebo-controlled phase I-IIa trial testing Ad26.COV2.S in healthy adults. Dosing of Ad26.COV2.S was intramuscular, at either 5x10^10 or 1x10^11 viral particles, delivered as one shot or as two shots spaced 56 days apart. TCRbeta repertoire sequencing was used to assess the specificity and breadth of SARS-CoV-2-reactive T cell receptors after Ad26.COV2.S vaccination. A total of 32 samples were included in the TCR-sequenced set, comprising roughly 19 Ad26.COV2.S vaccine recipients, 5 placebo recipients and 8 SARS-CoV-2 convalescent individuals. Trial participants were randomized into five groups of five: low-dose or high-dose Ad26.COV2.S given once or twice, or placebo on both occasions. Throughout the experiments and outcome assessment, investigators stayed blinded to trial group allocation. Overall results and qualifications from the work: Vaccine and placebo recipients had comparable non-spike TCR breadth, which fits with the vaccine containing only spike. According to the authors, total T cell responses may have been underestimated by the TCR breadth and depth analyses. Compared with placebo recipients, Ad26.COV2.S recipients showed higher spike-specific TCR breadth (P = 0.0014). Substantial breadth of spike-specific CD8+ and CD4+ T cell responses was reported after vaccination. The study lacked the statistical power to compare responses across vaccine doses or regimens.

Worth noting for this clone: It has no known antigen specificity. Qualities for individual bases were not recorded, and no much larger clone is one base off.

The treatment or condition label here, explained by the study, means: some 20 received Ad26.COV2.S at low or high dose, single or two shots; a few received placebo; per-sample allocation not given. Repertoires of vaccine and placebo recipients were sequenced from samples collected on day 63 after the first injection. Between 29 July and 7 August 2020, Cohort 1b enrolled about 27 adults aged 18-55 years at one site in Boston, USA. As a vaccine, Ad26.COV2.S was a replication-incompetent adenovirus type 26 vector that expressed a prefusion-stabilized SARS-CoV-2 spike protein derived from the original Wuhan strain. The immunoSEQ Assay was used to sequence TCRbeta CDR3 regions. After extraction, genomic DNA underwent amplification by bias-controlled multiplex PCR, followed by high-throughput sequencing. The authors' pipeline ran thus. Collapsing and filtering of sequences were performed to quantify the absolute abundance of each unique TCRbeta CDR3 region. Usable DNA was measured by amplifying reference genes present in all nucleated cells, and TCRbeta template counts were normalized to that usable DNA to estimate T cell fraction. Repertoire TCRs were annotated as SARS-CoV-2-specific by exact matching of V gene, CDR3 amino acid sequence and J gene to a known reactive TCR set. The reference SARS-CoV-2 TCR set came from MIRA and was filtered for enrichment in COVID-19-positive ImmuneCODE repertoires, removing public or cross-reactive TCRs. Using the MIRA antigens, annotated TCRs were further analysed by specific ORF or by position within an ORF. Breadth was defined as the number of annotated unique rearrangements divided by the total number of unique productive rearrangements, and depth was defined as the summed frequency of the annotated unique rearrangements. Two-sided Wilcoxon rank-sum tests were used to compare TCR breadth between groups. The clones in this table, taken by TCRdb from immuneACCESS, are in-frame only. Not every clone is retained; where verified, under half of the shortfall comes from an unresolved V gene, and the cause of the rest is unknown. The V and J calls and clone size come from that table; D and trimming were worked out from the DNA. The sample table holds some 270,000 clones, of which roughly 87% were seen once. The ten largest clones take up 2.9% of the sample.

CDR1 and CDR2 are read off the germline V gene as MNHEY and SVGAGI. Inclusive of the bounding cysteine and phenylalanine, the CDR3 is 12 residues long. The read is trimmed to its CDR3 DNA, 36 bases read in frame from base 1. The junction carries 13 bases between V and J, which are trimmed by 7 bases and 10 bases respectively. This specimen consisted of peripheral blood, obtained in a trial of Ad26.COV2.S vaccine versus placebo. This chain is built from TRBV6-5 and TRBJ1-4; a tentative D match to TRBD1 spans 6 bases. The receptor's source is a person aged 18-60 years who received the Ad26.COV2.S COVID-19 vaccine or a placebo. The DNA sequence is TGTGCCAGCACGGTGGGAGGGGGAAAACTGTTTTTT. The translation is CASTVGGGKLFF.